Listed below are T cell receptor beta chains from one sample, sequenced in a study of T cell responses to AZD1222 COVID-19 vaccine. Clones were read by immunoSEQ multiplex PCR, and TCRdb kept only the in-frame ones, dropping some. In the table there are 180,000 or so clones, 85% to 95% of which are singletons. The material was peripheral blood, obtained on day 0 of AZD1222 vaccination. The receptors shown here come from an adult in good health. The CDR3 runs from the conserved cysteine through the conserved F or W.

>TRBV6-5|15
CASRGTRVSYNEQFF
>TRBV12-3/TRBV12-4|13
CASSFRYNSPLHF
>TRBV7-9|13
CATFPQGAYGYTF
>TRBV7-9|14
CASSFSGGYNEQFF
>TRBV3-1/TRBV3-2|13
CASSQGGVYGYTF
>TRBV7-9|15
CASSRGQGIPDTQYF
>TRBV7-9|15
CASSLWTGMDQPQHF
>TRBV2|15
CASRAGLAGSYEQYF
>TRBV20-1|12
CSASQGPYEQYF
>TRBV28|14
CASSLQVGDQPQHF
>TRBV15|15
CATSREPHPNSPLHF
>TRBV7-8|17
CASSLTAGGLASYEQYF
>TRBV3-1/TRBV3-2|13
CASSQRSTIEQYF
>TRBV5-1|15
CASSLEGQQNQPQHF
>TRBV10-3|11
CAIRDDRGGFF
>TRBV7-2|15
CASSLWGGTNEKLFF
>TRBV27|13
CASSWATGNGQFF
>TRBV5-1|12
CASSLADNEQFF
>TRBV5-1|15
CASSHAGSGTDTQYF
>TRBV6-5|14
CASSYLGTVGSWTF
>TRBV2|14
CASSPEPNNQPQHF
>TRBV4-1|16
CASSQDPGQRVSEQFF
>TRBV4-2|15
CASSERGGTQETQYF
>TRBV7-7|16
CASSPGPRSSGNTIYF
>TRBV3-1/TRBV3-2|13
CASSQFNGYTQYF
>TRBV6-5|15
CASSYFREPPYEQYF
>TRBV19|14
CASSISGEAGELFF
>TRBV6-5|14
CASSYSGPQETQYF
>TRBV6-6|14
CASSLVATNYGYTF
>TRBV27|16
CASSFVGQGGTGELFF
>TRBV6-5|13
CASGVRSNQPQHF
>TRBV5-4|15
CASSVGTGNNSPLHF
>TRBV27|13
CASRKRDSYEQYF
>TRBV3-1/TRBV3-2|15
CASSQDRVVRYGYTF
>TRBV15|16
CATSRESNFLNSPLHF
>TRBV5-4|15
CASSFAQGFDNEQFF
>TRBV10-3|16
CAISESMGDRYNEQFF
>TRBV6-5|14
CASSYIVGHQPQHF
>TRBV5-1|16
CASSLARGVGTGELFF
>TRBV25-1|14
CASGDRGRNEKLFF
>TRBV15|15
CATSRDPADYNEQFF
>TRBV6-5|16
CASSSTGRFSGNTIYF
>TRBV27|17
CASSLEGTGGFSYEQYF
>TRBV6-5|13
CASSPGDVYGYTF
>TRBV6-5|14
CASSPGQINQPQHF
>TRBV7-9|12
CASSARDNEQYF
>TRBV19|13
CASTIDRTYGYTF
>TRBV19|15
CASTPLGGSNQPQHF
>TRBV6-1|13
CASSEMVNSPLHF
>TRBV18|17
CASSPSSGRARGNEQFF
>TRBV5-4|15
CASSLWQGPNYGYTF
>TRBV5-6|12
CASSLLHQPQHF
>TRBV20-1|13
CSASRATGNTIYF
>TRBV6-1|14
CASSEQSSGNTIYF
>TRBV4-2|17
CASSQRTSGRPYNEQFF
>TRBV6-5|14
CASGGGTYSSPLHF
>TRBV19|12
CASSQAGPEAFF
>TRBV12-2|15
CASRLRRRICEKLFF
>TRBV11-2|14
CASSLQSSYNEQFF